The 27 T cell receptor beta chains below all came from one sample that was sequenced in a study of CD8 T cells in Susac syndrome (dated by TCRdb to the late 2010s). Library preparation used the immunoSEQ multiplex PCR assay. RNA was extracted using the RNeasy kit, and roughly 0.5 to 1 microgram was reverse transcribed with random hexamers. TCRdb reprocessing: public reads trimmed at Q25 with fastp, clones called with MiXCR, in-frame beta chains kept. Each entry is one CDR3 protein sequence, shown with its most common DNA and genes. The sample yields over 100,000 distinct CDR3 sequences; under 96% were counted once. Roughly 0.14% of the sample belongs to the ten largest clones. Source material: CD4+ T cells from PBMCs. Receptors were obtained from a human donor with Susac syndrome.

The chain employs TRBV30 and TRBJ2-7, with TRBD1 matching over 10 bases. V shed 5 bases, J shed 4 bases, and the junction held 2 bases outside the gene matches. CDR1 and CDR2 from the germline V gene are GTSNPN and SVGIG (reference sequence). This CDR3 has 12 amino acids. The DNA for the CDR3 is TGTGCCTGGGGGACAGGGGTGTACGAGCAGTACTTC. Residues: CAWGTGVYEQYF.

This rearrangement joins TRBV30 to TRBJ1-5; D not certain. There are 15 residues in the CDR3. In germline, CDR1 is GTSNPN, CDR2 SVGIG (reference sequence). V dropped 0 bases and J dropped 0 bases, with 9 bases sitting between them. The CDR3 protein is CAWSVRDDSNQPQHF. Written as DNA, the CDR3 is TGTGCCTGGAGTGTACGAGATGATAGCAATCAGCCCCAGCATTTT.

V is TRBV5-1 and J is TRBJ2-3, with D perhaps TRBD2 (6 bases). This CDR3 is built from 14 residues. Germline V gives CDR1 SGHRS, CDR2 YFSETQ. V shed 4 bases and J shed 1 base, with 10 bases lying between them. This chain's CDR3 is CASSPVAGTDTQYF. CDR3 DNA sequence: TGCGCCAGCAGCCCGGTAGCGGGCACAGATACGCAGTATTTT. The full variable domain, with the rest looked up from reference TRBV5-1 and TRBJ2-3, is KAGVTQTPRYLIKTRGQQVTLSCSPISGHRSVSWYQQTPGQGLQFLFEYFSETQRNKGNFPGRFSGRQFSNSRSEMNVSTLELGDSALYLCASSPVAGTDTQYFGPGTRLTVL.

This sequence joins TRBV5-1 and TRBJ2-7, with TRBD1 identical over 8 bases. V trimming: 1 base; J trimming: 0 bases; junction bases outside the gene matches: 3. Germline-derived CDR1 and CDR2 are SGHRS and YFSETQ. This CDR3 comprises 15 residues. The CDR3 protein is CASSLMGQASYEQYF. As DNA, the CDR3 is TGCGCCAGCAGCTTGATGGGACAGGCCTCCTACGAGCAGTACTTC.

The chain has TRBV30 and TRBJ2-7; 8 bases line up with TRBD2. Germline values: CDR1 GTSNPN, CDR2 SVGIG (reference sequence). The CDR3 contains 12 residues. The V and J ends lost 3 bases and 6 bases, in that order; junction bases with no gene match: 4. The CDR3: CAWRRTSPEQYF. The CDR3 region has the DNA TGTGCCTGGAGGCGGACTAGCCCCGAGCAGTACTTC.

The chain recombines TRBV5-1 with TRBJ2-3; D possibly corresponds to TRBD2 (6 bases). The germline V gene has CDR1 SGHRS and CDR2 YFSETQ. V was shortened by 8 bases and J by 1 base, with 14 bases between the two germline ends. The CDR3 loop spans 14 amino acids. CDR3 nucleotides: TGCGCCAGTAAGAAGGAGGGAGGCACAGATACGCAGTATTTT. It is translated as CASKKEGGTDTQYF.

The chain is built from TRBV12-3 or TRBV12-4 and TRBJ2-1; 8 nucleotides match TRBD1. The trim removed 5 bases at V and 0 bases at J, leaving 6 bases unmatched. The CDR3 covers 16 residues. CDR3 protein: CASSRRQGSSYNEQFF. The DNA of the CDR3 is TGTGCCAGCAGTAGAAGACAGGGGAGCTCCTACAATGAGCAGTTCTTC.

The rearrangement uses TRBV11-1 and TRBJ2-3; 12 positions agree with TRBD2. Germline CDR1 SGHAT, CDR2 FQDESV (reference sequence). The J segment lost 5 bases and the V segment lost 5 bases, leaving 14 bases of the junction unmatched. CDR3 length: 18 residues. The CDR3 bases are TGTGCCAGCAGCCCCTCTCGCCTAGCGGGAGGGCTATTAGATACGCAGTATTTT. This sequence encodes CASSPSRLAGGLLDTQYF.

V usage is TRBV3-1 and J usage is TRBJ1-2; D is unclear. The V gene's germline CDR1 is LGHDT and CDR2 YNNKEL (reference sequence). Trimming took off 4 bases at V and 2 bases at J, with 8 bases between the two ends. This CDR3 has 13 amino acids. The CDR3 nucleotides are TGTGCCAGCAGCCCCGGGAAAAACTATGGCTACACCTTC. This sequence encodes CASSPGKNYGYTF.

The chain employs TRBV9 and TRBJ2-5; D is unclear. The V end lost 6 bases, the J end lost 1 base, and 16 bases lay between the germline ends. In germline, CDR1 is SGDLS, CDR2 YYNGEE. The CDR3 spans 15 residues. The CDR3 DNA follows: TGTGCCAGCACCTCCTCGCCAGGAATCCAAGAGACCCAGTACTTC. This gives the protein CASTSSPGIQETQYF.

The genes are TRBV5-6 and TRBJ2-1; D remains unclear. The CDR3 length is 15 residues. Germline V lookup: CDR1 SGHDT, CDR2 YYEEEE. Trimming removed 0 bases from V and 4 bases from J, with 11 bases in between. The CDR3, as DNA: TGTGCCAGCAGCTTGGGCCGGAGCAAATACAATGAGCAGTTCTTC. Its translation: CASSLGRSKYNEQFF.

CDR3 nucleotide sequence: TGTGCCAGCAGGAGGGAGGGGGATCGCTACGAGCAGTACTTC. This gives the protein CASRREGDRYEQYF. V and J are TRBV5-6 and TRBJ2-7; tentatively, D is TRBD2 (7 bases). The CDR3 covers 14 residues. With 5 bases removed from V and 3 bases from J, the gap between germline ends came to 15 bases. Germline V gene data show CDR1 as SGHDT and CDR2 as YYEEEE.

This sequence joins TRBV28 and TRBJ2-5; D gene ambiguous. V lost 5 bases to trimming and J lost 1 base, with 11 bases between them. The CDR3 contains 14 residues. In germline, CDR1 is MDHEN, CDR2 SYDVKM. The CDR3 here is CASSRGQSQETQYF. The CDR3 DNA sequence: TGTGCCAGCAGTCGAGGCCAGTCCCAAGAGACCCAGTACTTC.

This chain joins TRBV30 and TRBJ2-1, with unresolved D. Germline-derived CDR1 and CDR2 are GTSNPN and SVGIG (reference sequence). V lost 4 bases and J lost 9, with 10 bases in between. CDR3 length equals 11 residues. This CDR3 is CAWTLSVEQFF. The CDR3 DNA follows: TGTGCCTGGACCCTCAGCGTTGAGCAGTTCTTC.

The genes are TRBV4-3 and TRBJ1-2; D is uncertain. Deletions cut 2 bases from V and 1 base from J, with 5 bases between. CDR3 length equals 13 residues. The V gene's germline CDR1 is LGHNA and CDR2 YSLEER. The CDR3 here is CASSQQDNYGYTF. CDR3 sequence (DNA): TGCGCCAGCAGCCAACAGGATAACTATGGCTACACCTTC.

The rearrangement uses TRBV28 and TRBJ2-5, with D possibly being TRBD1 (6 bases). Trimming took 6 bases from V and 4 from J, leaving 18 bases between them. The CDR3 has 15 amino acids. Germline values: CDR1 MDHEN, CDR2 SYDVKM. The CDR3 bases are TGTGCCAGCAGAGGGGGTCTGGGTGGGATAGAGACCCAGTACTTC. Translating gives CASRGGLGGIETQYF.

The rearrangement uses TRBV20-1 and TRBJ2-2, with D possibly matching TRBD2 (5 bases). Germline V gene lookup returns CDR1 DFQATT and CDR2 SNEGSKA (reference sequence). This CDR3 comprises 15 residues. With 4 bases removed from V and 3 bases from J, the gap between germline ends came to 15 bases. CDR3 amino acids: CSATLSGSYTGELFF. In DNA, the CDR3 is TGCAGTGCTACCCTTTCGGGGTCCTACACCGGGGAGCTGTTTTTT.

CDR3 protein: CASSRDTGDEQFF. The CDR3 bases are TGCGCCAGCAGCAGGGACACCGGGGATGAGCAGTTCTTC. The chain joins TRBV5-1 to TRBJ2-1, with a tentative D call TRBD1 (6 bases). V was pared by 4 bases and J by 8 bases, with 13 bases between. In germline, CDR1 is SGHRS, CDR2 YFSETQ. This CDR3 has 13 residues.

The gene calls are TRBV7-2 and TRBJ2-3, with D uncertain. The CDR3 is 13 amino acids. Deletions cut 4 bases from V and 3 bases from J, with 8 bases between. CDR1 and CDR2 from the germline V gene are SGHTA and FQGNSA. The CDR3 DNA reads as TGTGCCAGCAGCTCCCTTAGTACAGATACGCAGTATTTT. Translating gives CASSSLSTDTQYF.

This clonotype came up a few times. This rearrangement joins TRBV28 to TRBJ2-1; TRBD2 aligns across 8 bases. Germline-derived CDR1 and CDR2 are MDHEN and SYDVKM. CDR3 length: 14 residues. Losses at the gene ends were 10 bases for V and 0 bases for J; bases not matched to a gene: 5. The CDR3 spells CATREGGSYNEQFF. CDR3 nucleotide sequence: TGTGCCACCCGGGAGGGGGGCTCCTACAATGAGCAGTTCTTC.

The chain carries TRBV4-3 and TRBJ1-2; tentatively, D is TRBD1 (6 bases). This CDR3 has 14 residues. V lost 0 bases to trimming and J lost 5 bases, with 10 bases between them. CDR1 and CDR2 from the germline V gene are LGHNA and YSLEER. CDR3 in amino acids: CASSQDWGAYGYTF. The CDR3 DNA is TGCGCCAGCAGCCAAGACTGGGGGGCATATGGCTACACCTTC.

The chain uses TRBV15 and TRBJ2-5; the match to TRBD2 covers 7 bases. The germline CDR1 and CDR2 sequences are LNHNV and YYDKDF (reference sequence). The CDR3 extends over 16 amino acids. The trim removed 1 base at V and 2 bases at J, leaving 7 bases unmatched. The CDR3, as DNA: TGTGCCACCAGCAGAGGGCCTAGCGGTAGTCAAGAGACCCAGTACTTC. Its protein product is CATSRGPSGSQETQYF.

J is TRBJ2-1 and V is TRBV25-1, with TRBD1 as a possible D gene (6 bases). The CDR3 spans 14 residues. V was trimmed by 7 bases and J by 5 bases, leaving 15 bases between them. Germline values: CDR1 MGHDK, CDR2 SYGVNS. The CDR3 nucleotides are TGTGCCAGCACCAGGGGTGGGTGGGACAATGAGCAGTTCTTC. Translating gives CASTRGGWDNEQFF.

The chain employs TRBV6-6 and TRBJ2-5; D might be TRBD1 or TRBD2, each matching 5 bases. CDR3 length: 16 amino acids. The germline gives CDR1 MNHNY, CDR2 SVGAGI (reference sequence). V lost 0 bases to trimming and J lost 4 bases, with 15 bases between them. CDR3 bases: TGTGCCAGCAGTTACTCTTCGGGTTCAGGGAGAGAGACCCAGTACTTC. Encoded protein: CASSYSSGSGRETQYF.

The V gene is TRBV30, the J gene TRBJ2-1, with 12 bases matching TRBD2. This CDR3 is 15 amino acids long. The germline gives CDR1 GTSNPN, CDR2 SVGIG (reference sequence). V lost 0 bases and J lost 10; bases outside the gene matches: 7. The CDR3 DNA follows: TGTGCCTGGAGTGTGGCTAGCGGGAGGGGAAGGGAGCAGTTCTTC. This codes for CAWSVASGRGREQFF.

This chain connects TRBV6-5 to TRBJ1-1; 7 nucleotides match TRBD1. Trimming cost V 6 bases and J 0 bases; bases outside gene matches: 7. CDR1 is MNHEY, CDR2 SVGAGI, per germline. The CDR3 has 15 amino acids. CDR3 in amino acids: CASRRQGVMNTEAFF. CDR3 sequence (DNA): TGTGCCAGCAGGCGACAGGGCGTCATGAACACTGAAGCTTTCTTT.

The J gene is TRBJ1-2, the V gene TRBV30; D is perhaps TRBD1 (5 bases). CDR1 GTSNPN and CDR2 SVGIG come from the germline V gene (reference sequence). This CDR3 comprises 14 residues. V shed 1 base and J shed 0 bases, with 9 bases lying between them. The DNA of the CDR3 is TGTGCCTGGAGTGCGGGGCTCACTAACTATGGCTACACCTTC. It encodes CAWSAGLTNYGYTF. Using reference TRBV30 and TRBJ1-2 for the parts outside the CDR3, the full variable domain is SQTIHQWPATLVQPVGSPLSLECTVEGTSNPNLYWYRQAAGRGLQLLFYSVGIGQISSEVPQNLSASRPQDRQFILSSKKLLLSDSGFYLCAWSAGLTNYGYTFGSGTRLTVV.